Listed here are 29 T cell receptor beta chains from one sample, sequenced in a study of cytomegalovirus exposure and HLA in healthy donors. The method was immunoSEQ multiplex PCR; TCRdb's version includes in-frame clones alone and lacks a portion of them. The sample consists of over 150,000 clones, just over 85% of them appearing once. The sample was PBMCs. Every receptor here comes from a human donor in good health.

This rearrangement joins TRBV5-4 to TRBJ2-7; 8 bases map to TRBD1. Per the germline V gene, CDR1 is SGHNT and CDR2 is YYREEE (reference sequence). The CDR3 covers 15 residues. Unmatched junction bases numbered 7, after V lost 5 bases and J lost 0 bases. CDR3 sequence (DNA): TGTGCCAGCAGGTCAGGGGGCGCGGGCTCCTACGAGCAGTACTTC. Its translation: CASRSGGAGSYEQYF. Supplemented by reference TRBV5-4 and TRBJ2-7, the full variable domain reads ETGVTQSPTHLIKTRGQQVTLRCSSQSGHNTVSWYQQALGQGPQFIFQYYREEENGRGNFPPRFSGLQFPNYSSELNVNALELDDSALYLCASRSGGAGSYEQYFGPGTRLTVT.

The CDR3, as DNA: TGTGCCAGCAGCCCGCAGGGGGACCCCTACGAGCAGTACTTC. Translated, it gives CASSPQGDPYEQYF. J is TRBJ2-7 and V is TRBV27, with 7 positions matching TRBD1. Per germline, CDR1 MNHEY and CDR2 SMNVEV (reference sequence). This CDR3 spans 14 amino acids. Trimming took 6 bases from V and 2 from J; bases not matched to a gene: 7.

V usage is TRBV18 and J usage is TRBJ1-2; D unresolved. The length of the CDR3 is 14 residues. Germline V gene lookup returns CDR1 KGHSH and CDR2 LQKENI. The germline V and J ends were trimmed by 2 bases and 8 bases, with 15 bases remaining between them. The CDR3 region is CASSPSGQQAGYTF. CDR3 nucleotides: TGTGCCAGCTCACCAAGCGGGCAGCAGGCGGGCTACACCTTC.

V and J are TRBV19 and TRBJ1-5, with D possibly TRBD1 on 5 matching bases. This CDR3 has 17 amino acids. V gave up 5 bases and J gave up 7 bases, with 24 bases separating them. Germline V gene sequence: CDR1 LNHDA, CDR2 SQIVND (reference sequence). CDR3 sequence: CASSSPFSVQGKQPQHF. The DNA of the CDR3 is TGTGCCAGTAGTTCCCCTTTTTCTGTTCAGGGAAAGCAGCCCCAGCATTTT.

The chain employs TRBV25-1 and TRBJ2-1; 8 bases are a match to TRBD1. V lost 0 bases and J lost 7; bases outside the gene matches: 11. The CDR3 sequence is 17 residues long. Germline V lookup: CDR1 MGHDK, CDR2 SYGVNS. For the CDR3, the DNA is TGTGCCAGCAGTGAATATTTGGGCAGGGGGCGAGGGAATGAGCAGTTCTTC. This encodes CASSEYLGRGRGNEQFF.

The V and J genes are TRBV5-1 and TRBJ2-7, with D possibly being TRBD2 (6 bases). The CDR3 length is 14 residues. V was pared by 0 bases and J by 2 bases, with 9 bases between. In germline, CDR1 is SGHRS, CDR2 YFSETQ. The CDR3 DNA is TGCGCCAGCAGCTTGGGAGGGAGGACCTACGAGCAGTACTTC. Residues: CASSLGGRTYEQYF.

This clone was detected only once. The CDR3 reads CASSYSSRANEQYF. The DNA for the CDR3 is TGTGCCAGCAGTTATAGTTCCAGGGCAAACGAGCAGTACTTC. J is TRBJ2-7 and V is TRBV11-2; TRBD1 is a possible D gene (5 bases). The germline V gene encodes CDR1 SGHAT and CDR2 FQNNGV. The V end was cut by 6 bases, the J end by 5 bases, with 17 bases between. The CDR3 extends over 14 amino acids.

V gene TRBV5-1 combines with J gene TRBJ2-3; no clear D. Trimming removed 6 bases from V and 4 bases from J, with 24 bases in between. The CDR3 consists of 17 residues. Germline loops: CDR1 SGHRS, CDR2 YFSETQ. CDR3 in amino acids: CASTPWFKEMTPDTQYF. The CDR3 nucleotides are TGCGCCAGCACCCCATGGTTTAAGGAGATGACCCCAGATACGCAGTATTTT.

This chain joins TRBV28 and TRBJ1-1; TRBD1 is a possible D gene (5 bases). The CDR3 contains 15 residues. Germline CDR1 MDHEN, CDR2 SYDVKM. The V end was cut by 3 bases, the J end by 1 base, with 12 bases between. CDR3 sequence reads: CASSLIRGKNTEAFF. CDR3 DNA sequence: TGTGCCAGCAGTTTGATTCGGGGGAAGAACACTGAAGCTTTCTTT.

The chain is built from TRBV10-3 and TRBJ1-1, with D possibly matching TRBD1 (6 bases). The CDR3 contains 15 residues. V shed 7 bases and J shed 1 base, with 16 bases lying between them. The germline V gene has CDR1 ENHRY and CDR2 SYGVKD. The CDR3 region has the DNA TGTGCCATCAACCCTGGCGTACAGGGGAACACTGAAGCTTTCTTT. It translates to CAINPGVQGNTEAFF.

The chain is built from TRBV5-6 and TRBJ1-2; TRBD1 matches 8 bases. The CDR3 has 14 amino acids. V shed 3 bases and J 5 bases; nucleotides not matched to a gene: 6. Germline V gene sequence: CDR1 SGHDT, CDR2 YYEEEE. CDR3 sequence reads: CASSSLGTGYGYTF. The CDR3, as DNA: TGTGCCAGCAGCTCTCTAGGGACAGGTTATGGCTACACCTTC.

This chain uses TRBV2 with TRBJ1-5; TRBD1 might be the D (5 bases). The V end was cut by 4 bases, the J end by 7 bases, with 11 bases between. The CDR3 length is 13 residues. Germline V gene lookup returns CDR1 SNHLY and CDR2 FYNNEI. The CDR3 region is CASSVRGGQPQHF. The CDR3 coding sequence is TGTGCCAGCAGTGTACGGGGGGGACAGCCCCAGCATTTT.

The genes are TRBV12-2 and TRBJ2-3; the table's D call TRBD2 went unverified against the DNA. TRBV12-2 is shown as a pseudogene. This CDR3 is built from 18 residues. CDR3 nucleotide sequence: TGTGCAAGTCGCCCAGGGGGTCCTAGCGGGAGTCAAATGGATACGCAGTATTTT. Amino acids: CASRPGGPSGSQMDTQYF.

The chain combines TRBV10-3 with TRBJ1-2, with 9 bases fitting TRBD1. This CDR3 is 14 amino acids long. V gave up 6 bases and J gave up 8 bases; unmatched junction bases: 10. Germline values: CDR1 ENHRY, CDR2 SYGVKD. This CDR3 reads CAIRGTGQGKGYTF. In DNA form, the CDR3 reads TGTGCCATCAGGGGCACTGGACAGGGGAAGGGCTACACCTTC.

DNA of the CDR3: TGTGCCAGCGGACCACTGGGGGGGGCCGGTGAAAAACTGTTTTTT. Translated, it gives CASGPLGGAGEKLFF. V gene TRBV27 combines with J gene TRBJ1-4, with D possibly being TRBD1 (6 bases). The CDR3 consists of 15 residues. V was cut by 8 bases and J by 7 bases, with 20 bases left in between. Germline CDR1 reads MNHEY; CDR2 reads SMNVEV (reference sequence).

The chain links TRBV5-1 to TRBJ1-2; TRBD1 matches at 7 bases. The germline gives CDR1 SGHRS, CDR2 YFSETQ. The length of the CDR3 is 14 residues. J gave up 7 bases and V 2 bases, and 8 bases lay outside the gene matches. Here the CDR3 reads CASSLAGGTGGYTF. The DNA for the CDR3 is TGCGCCAGCAGCTTAGCAGGGGGTACTGGTGGCTACACCTTC.

This rearrangement joins TRBV25-1 to TRBJ2-3; possible D gene TRBD2, 6 bases. The V gene lost 6 bases and the J gene lost 4 bases, with 20 bases spanning the gap. The CDR3 has 16 amino acids. CDR1 is MGHDK, CDR2 SYGVNS, per germline. CDR3 DNA sequence: TGTGCCAGCAGATCGGGGTGGGGACTCGGGGCAGATACGCAGTATTTT. It yields the protein CASRSGWGLGADTQYF.

This clone showed up many times. V is TRBV6-1 and J is TRBJ1-5; tentatively, D is TRBD1 (6 bases). This CDR3 spans 12 amino acids. Germline V CDR1 and CDR2: MNHNS, SASEGT. V was clipped by 5 bases and J by 4 bases, with 6 bases between them. Here the CDR3 reads CASSRGNQPQHF. DNA of the CDR3: TGTGCCAGCAGTAGGGGGAATCAGCCCCAGCATTTT.

This sequence joins TRBV6-1 and TRBJ2-1; D might be TRBD2 (6 bases). Germline V lookup: CDR1 MNHNS, CDR2 SASEGT. CDR3 length equals 14 residues. V lost 4 bases, J lost 5 bases, and 12 bases lay in between. The DNA of the CDR3 is TGTGCCAGCAGTGTAGCGGAGGAGAACAATGAGCAGTTCTTC. Protein sequence: CASSVAEENNEQFF.

The chain couples TRBV7-3 to TRBJ1-2; no clear D gene. V was cut by 2 bases and J by 4 bases, with 8 bases left in between. The CDR3 spans 13 residues. From germline, CDR1 is SGHTA and CDR2 FQGTGA. The CDR3 region is CASSLQPGYGYTF. CDR3 sequence (DNA): TGTGCCAGCAGCTTACAACCGGGCTATGGCTACACCTTC.

V is TRBV28 and J is TRBJ2-7; 7 nucleotides agree with TRBD1. The CDR3 has 13 amino acids. The germline V gene has CDR1 MDHEN and CDR2 SYDVKM. The V and J ends lost 6 bases and 5 bases, in that order; junction bases with no gene match: 7. CDR3 in DNA: TGTGCCAGCAGCTCGGGACAGCCAGACGAGCAGTACTTC. This encodes CASSSGQPDEQYF.

The rearrangement links TRBV29-1 to TRBJ1-1, with 7 bases matching TRBD1. The CDR3 runs to 13 residues. With 8 bases clipped from V and 0 bases from J, the junction kept 6 bases outside the gene matches. Germline lookup yields CDR1 SQVTM and CDR2 ANQGSEA. The CDR3 sequence: CSFNRGLNTEAFF. In DNA form, the CDR3 reads TGCAGCTTCAACAGGGGCCTGAACACTGAAGCTTTCTTT.

This clone occurred a few times. The CDR3 spells CASSFRDRGSVEQYF. The CDR3 DNA reads TGTGCCAGCAGTTTCCGGGACAGGGGCTCCGTCGAGCAGTACTTC. The V call is TRBV28, the J call TRBJ2-7; 10 nucleotides align to TRBD1. V lost 3 bases to trimming and J lost 6 bases; unmatched junction nucleotides: 8. The CDR3 runs 15 residues. Germline loops: CDR1 MDHEN, CDR2 SYDVKM. The entire variable domain, with the rest obtained from reference TRBV28 and TRBJ2-7, is as follows: DVKVTQSSRYLVKRTGEKVFLECVQDMDHENMFWYRQDPGLGLRLIYFSYDVKMKEKGDIPEGYSVSREKKERFSLILESASTNQTSMYLCASSFRDRGSVEQYFGPGTRLTVT.

The rearrangement uses TRBV25-1 and TRBJ1-6; 8 bases are a match to TRBD1. The junction had 3 bases not matched to a gene; V was cut back by 2 bases and J by 6 bases. CDR1 and CDR2 from the germline V gene are MGHDK and SYGVNS. CDR3 size: 15 residues. Here the CDR3 reads CASSERTGLNSPLHF. CDR3 nucleotide sequence: TGTGCCAGCAGTGAACGGACAGGGCTTAATTCACCCCTCCACTTT. Combining the CDR3 with reference TRBV25-1 and TRBJ1-6 gives the whole variable domain EADIYQTPRYLVIGTGKKITLECSQTMGHDKMYWYQQDPGMELHLIHYSYGVNSTEKGDLSSESTVSRIRTEHFPLTLESARPSHTSQYLCASSERTGLNSPLHFGNGTRLTVT.

The chain combines TRBV6-6 with TRBJ2-6, with 7 positions matching TRBD1. Germline CDR1 MNHNY, CDR2 SVGAGI (reference sequence). Trimming took 6 bases from V and 2 from J; bases not matched to a gene: 4. The CDR3 is made up of 15 amino acids. Here the CDR3 reads CASSPTGAGANVLTF. DNA for the CDR3: TGTGCCAGCAGCCCTACAGGGGCTGGGGCCAACGTCCTGACTTTC.

The gene calls are TRBV18 and TRBJ1-6, with 8 positions matching TRBD1. Germline CDR1 is KGHSH and CDR2 is LQKENI. V lost 6 bases, J lost 7 bases, and 11 bases stayed unmatched. CDR3 length: 16 residues. The CDR3 DNA reads as TGTGCCAGCTCGCTGCAGGGGGCCGTTGAGAATTCACCCCTCCACTTT. The encoded protein is CASSLQGAVENSPLHF.

CDR3 coding DNA: TGTGCCAGCAGTTTAATCGGGGAACCCCCTCATGCTGAAGCTTTCTTT. Protein product: CASSLIGEPPHAEAFF. V is TRBV27 and J is TRBJ1-1; no clear D gene. V lost 2 bases and J lost 6, with 19 bases in between. Germline V lookup: CDR1 MNHEY, CDR2 SMNVEV (reference sequence). The CDR3 contains 16 residues.

This chain connects TRBV5-1 to TRBJ1-1; TRBD1 might be the D (6 bases). The length of the CDR3 is 15 residues. The V and J ends lost 4 bases and 0 bases respectively, with 13 bases between them. Looked up from germline, CDR1 is SGHRS and CDR2 is YFSETQ. The CDR3 region is CASSQQGPMNTEAFF. CDR3 in DNA: TGCGCCAGCAGCCAACAGGGCCCCATGAACACTGAAGCTTTCTTT.

V gene TRBV6-5 combines with J gene TRBJ1-4; TRBD1 might be the D (5 bases). V shed 0 bases and J shed 8 bases, with 13 bases lying between them. This CDR3 region has 15 residues. From germline, CDR1 is MNHEY and CDR2 SVGAGI. The DNA of the CDR3 is TGTGCCAGCAGTTACTCGGGGACTACGGAGGAAAAACTGTTTTTT. Its translation is CASSYSGTTEEKLFF.